The 8 T cell receptor beta chains reported below all come from one sample, sequenced in a study of cytomegalovirus exposure and HLA in healthy donors. Primers for the PCR totalled 60 Vbeta and 13 Jbeta. Profiling relied on immunoSEQ multiplex PCR, and the TCRdb table lists in-frame clones only, not all of them. The sample consists of around 150,000 clones, 70% to 85% of them appearing once. Sample: PBMCs. These TCRs come from a man aged 50 to 60 in good health and CMV-seropositive.

The V call is TRBV9, the J call TRBJ1-2, with 12 nucleotides matching TRBD1. This CDR3 is 14 amino acids long. Per germline, CDR1 SGDLS and CDR2 YYNGEE. V shed 3 bases and J 8 bases; nucleotides not matched to a gene: 5. Here the CDR3 DNA reads TGTGCCAGCAGCGGGGGACAGGGGGCCGGGGGCTACACCTTC. As protein: CASSGGQGAGGYTF.

The chain uses TRBV7-8 and TRBJ1-3; 7 nucleotides align to TRBD1. CDR3 length equals 15 residues. Germline CDR1 reads SGHVS; CDR2 reads FQNEAQ. V dropped 3 bases and J dropped 2; count of bases not matched to a gene: 4. In DNA, the CDR3 is TGTGCCAGCAGCTTGGTCGACAGGGCTGGAAACACCATATATTTT. Translation: CASSLVDRAGNTIYF.

The sample holds one count of this clone. This rearrangement joins TRBV7-9 to TRBJ1-3, with TRBD1 as a possible D gene (6 bases). CDR1 and CDR2 from the germline V gene are SEHNR and FQNEAQ (reference sequence). There are 16 residues in the CDR3. Between the trimmed V and J ends, which lost 5 bases and 0 bases, there was a span of 14 bases. The CDR3 nucleotides are TGTGCCAGCAGCCCCCCGGGACACAACTCTGGAAACACCATATATTTT. It specifies CASSPPGHNSGNTIYF.

This clone has a handful of counts. This chain links TRBV4-1 with TRBJ1-1; weak D call: TRBD1 (6 bases). The CDR3 loop spans 13 amino acids. V was pared by 6 bases and J by 0 bases, with 8 bases between. The germline V gene has CDR1 MGHRA and CDR2 YSYEKL. CDR3: CASRQGLNTEAFF. The CDR3 region has the DNA TGCGCCAGCAGACAGGGCTTGAACACTGAAGCTTTCTTT.

This chain uses TRBV4-1 with TRBJ2-3; TRBD2 agrees at 13 bases. Germline loops: CDR1 MGHRA, CDR2 YSYEKL. J gave up 0 bases and V 0 bases, and 12 bases lay outside the gene matches. CDR3 size: 21 residues. The CDR3, as DNA: TGCGCCAGCAGCCAAGATCGGGGATTTGTACTAGCGGGAGGGAGCACAGATACGCAGTATTTT. Its translation is CASSQDRGFVLAGGSTDTQYF.

J is TRBJ1-3 and V is TRBV5-6, with TRBD1 as a possible D gene (6 bases). Germline V gene lookup returns CDR1 SGHDT and CDR2 YYEEEE. This CDR3 has 14 amino acids. V gave up 2 bases and J gave up 4 bases, with 10 bases separating them. CDR3 loop: CASSLQGLGNTIYF. The CDR3 coding sequence is TGTGCCAGCAGCTTACAGGGTCTAGGAAACACCATATATTTT.

The V gene is TRBV10-1, the J gene TRBJ1-6, with a tentative D call TRBD1 (5 bases). CDR3 length equals 13 residues. Germline CDR1 is WNHNN and CDR2 is SYGVQD (reference sequence). V lost 4 bases and J 7 bases, leaving 8 bases between the germline ends. The CDR3 spells CASSAGGNSPLHF. The CDR3, as DNA: TGCGCCAGCAGTGCGGGGGGGAATTCACCCCTCCACTTT.

The chain uses TRBV18 and TRBJ2-1; 7 nucleotides line up with TRBD2. J lost 0 bases, V lost 8 bases, and 7 bases had no gene match. The CDR3 has 15 residues. Germline CDR1 reads KGHSH; CDR2 reads LQKENI. CDR3 amino acids: CASRRGGSSYNEQFF. The DNA for the CDR3 is TGTGCCAGCAGGCGGGGCGGGAGCTCCTACAATGAGCAGTTCTTC.